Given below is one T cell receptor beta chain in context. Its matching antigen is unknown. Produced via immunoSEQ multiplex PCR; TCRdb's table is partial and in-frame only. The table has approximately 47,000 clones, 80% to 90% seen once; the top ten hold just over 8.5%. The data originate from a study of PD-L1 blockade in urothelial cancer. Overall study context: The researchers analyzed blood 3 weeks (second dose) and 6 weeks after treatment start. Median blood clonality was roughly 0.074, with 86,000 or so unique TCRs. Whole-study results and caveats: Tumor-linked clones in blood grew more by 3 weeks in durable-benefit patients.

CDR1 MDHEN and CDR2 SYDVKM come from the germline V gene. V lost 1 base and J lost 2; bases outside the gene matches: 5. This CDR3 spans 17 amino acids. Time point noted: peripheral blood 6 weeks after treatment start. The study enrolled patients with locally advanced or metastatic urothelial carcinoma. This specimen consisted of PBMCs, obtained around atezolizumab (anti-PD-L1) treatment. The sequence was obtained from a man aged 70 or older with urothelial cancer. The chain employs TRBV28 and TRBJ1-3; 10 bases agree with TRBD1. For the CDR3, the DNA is TGTGCCAGCAGTTTATCAAGTGGGACAGGGGCTGGAAACACCATATATTTT. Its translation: CASSLSSGTGAGNTIYF.